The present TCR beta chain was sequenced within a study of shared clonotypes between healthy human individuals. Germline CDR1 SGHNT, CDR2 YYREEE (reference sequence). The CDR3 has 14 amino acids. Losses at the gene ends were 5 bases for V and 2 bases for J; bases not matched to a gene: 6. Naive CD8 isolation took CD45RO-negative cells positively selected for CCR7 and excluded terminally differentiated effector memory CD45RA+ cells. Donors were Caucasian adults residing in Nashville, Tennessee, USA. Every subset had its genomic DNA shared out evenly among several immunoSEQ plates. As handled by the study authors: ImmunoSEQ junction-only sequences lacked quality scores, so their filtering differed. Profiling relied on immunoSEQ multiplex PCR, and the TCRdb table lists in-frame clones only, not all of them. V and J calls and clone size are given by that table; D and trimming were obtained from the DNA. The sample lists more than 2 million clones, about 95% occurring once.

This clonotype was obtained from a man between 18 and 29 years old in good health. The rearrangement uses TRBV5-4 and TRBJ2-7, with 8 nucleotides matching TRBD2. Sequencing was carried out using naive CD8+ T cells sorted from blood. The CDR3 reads CASSSGDYAYEQYF. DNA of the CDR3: TGTGCCAGCAGTAGCGGGGACTACGCCTACGAGCAGTACTTC.